This TCR beta chain is from a study of cytomegalovirus exposure and HLA in healthy donors. Study results and limitations: Across donors, most TCRs were seen rarely, yet some public ones were widespread. Altogether, around 160 TCR beta chains were recorded as cytomegalovirus-associated. A few chains linked to CMV were shown in vitro to be specific for CMV antigens.

The study drew the donors from its approximately 110-subject validation cohort, separate from the roughly 700-subject first cohort. The assay was immunoSEQ multiplex PCR, and TCRdb's table has in-frame clones only and misses some. The sample yields under 50,000 clones, 94% seen once. A word on this clone: The antigen is not known.

The V end was cut by 5 bases, the J end by 5 bases, with 15 bases between. CDR1 and CDR2 (germline): MNHEY, SVGAGI. The CDR3 totals 14 residues. Sequenced sample: PBMCs. The chain recombines TRBV6-5 with TRBJ1-1, with TRBD1 as a possible D gene (6 bases). The TCR comes from a woman younger than 30 in good health and CMV-seropositive. The CDR3 DNA sequence: TGTGCCAGCAGTAGGACAGCGATGGGGACTGAAGCTTTCTTT. Its protein product is CASSRTAMGTEAFF.